What follows are 6 T cell receptor beta chains derived from one specimen sequenced in a study of T cells in Graves' hyperthyroidism and ophthalmopathy. Researchers took RNA transcripts and amplified the TCR beta CDR3 regions from them. A first-round RT-PCR of the TCR CDR3 used the HTBI primer set. TCRdb processed the multiplex PCR reads anew with MiXCR; each CDR3 protein has one entry. The profile shows fewer than 350,000 distinct CDR3 sequences, 15% to 20% of them singletons. The sequenced sample consisted of blood. Every receptor here comes from a woman in her thirties or forties with Graves' ophthalmopathy.

This clonotype appeared many times. This chain joins TRBV7-6 and TRBJ1-1; 8 positions agree with TRBD1. V lost 0 bases, J lost 5 bases, and 8 bases stayed unmatched. Germline CDR1 reads SGHVS; CDR2 reads FNYEAQ. The CDR3 sequence is 16 residues long. CDR3 amino acids: CASSLARTGSGTEAFF. The CDR3 DNA is TGTGCCAGCAGCTTAGCCCGGACAGGGTCGGGAACTGAAGCTTTCTTT.

This clonotype was detected many times. The CDR3 DNA reads as TGCAGTGCTAACGGACAGTTGCGAAGCCACGAGCAGTACTTC. Translating it yields CSANGQLRSHEQYF. The rearrangement links TRBV20-1 to TRBJ2-7; D is perhaps TRBD1 (6 bases). Germline CDR1 and CDR2: DFQATT and SNEGSKA (reference sequence). Trimming removed 4 bases at V and 5 bases at J, with 18 bases between. This CDR3 region has 14 residues.

This clonotype occurred a few times. A read error is possible here, since a much larger clone lies one base away. This chain links TRBV4-1 with TRBJ1-1; a possible D gene is TRBD1 (5 bases). Trimming took off 1 base at V and 6 bases at J, with 12 bases between the two ends. This CDR3 comprises 14 residues. CDR1 and CDR2 (germline): MGHRA, YSYEKL. The CDR3 nucleotides are TGCGCCAGCAGCCAAGGAGGGGTCGGGTCTGAAGCTTTCTTT. It translates to CASSQGGVGSEAFF.

This clonotype was observed many times. This chain links TRBV20-1 with TRBJ2-7; the D gene is possibly TRBD1 (6 bases). This CDR3 has 15 residues. Germline V gene data show CDR1 as DFQATT and CDR2 as SNEGSKA (reference sequence). Trimming took off 3 bases at V and 4 bases at J, with 19 bases between the two ends. The CDR3 is CSASRGPDSSYEQYF. CDR3 nucleotide sequence: TGCAGTGCTAGTAGGGGTCCGGACAGCTCATACGAGCAGTACTTC.

This clonotype has at least ten counts. The V and J genes are TRBV7-8 and TRBJ1-3; a weak D match, TRBD1 (5 bases). This CDR3 comprises 16 residues. The V and J ends lost 5 bases and 3 bases respectively, with 17 bases between them. Per the germline V gene, CDR1 is SGHVS and CDR2 is FQNEAQ. In nucleotides, the CDR3 is TGTGCCAGCAGCCTGGCCAGGGTGAGACATGGAAACACCATATATTTT. Protein product: CASSLARVRHGNTIYF. The full variable domain, rest sourced from reference TRBV7-8 and TRBJ1-3, is GAGVSQSPRYKVAKRGQDVALRCDPISGHVSLFWYQQALGQGPEFLTYFQNEAQLDKSGLPSDRFFAERPEGSVSTLKIQRTQQEDSAVYLCASSLARVRHGNTIYFGEGSWLTVV.

As regards this clonotype: Mismatch with germline at one junction end may stem from a read error. The rearrangement links TRBV20-1 to TRBJ1-1; D remains ambiguous. This CDR3 has 13 residues. Germline CDR1 and CDR2: DFQATT and SNEGSKA (reference sequence). The CDR3 sequence is CSARAPTNTEACF. The CDR3 region has the DNA TGCAGTGCTAGAGCTCCGACGAACACTGAAGCTTGCTTT.